One T cell receptor (beta chain) is described in this entry. Its antigen is unknown. These data belong to a study of OX40 agonist ivuxolimab in advanced cancers. Study-wide context: In this trial design, patients received ivuxolimab intravenously at 0.01 to 10 mg/kg every 2 weeks.

The study, taken as a whole, reports: Nonresponders included some who also had low normalized T-cell clonal expansion. CD4+ T cells averaged fewer expanded clones than CD8+ T cells.

Trimming cost V 1 base and J 0 bases; bases outside gene matches: 9. The CDR3 loop spans 20 amino acids. The germline V gene encodes CDR1 SGHRS and CDR2 YFSETQ. At cycle 4 day 1, cycle 7 day 1, and baseline, blood was sampled. TCRdb keeps only in-frame clones here, not all; method: immunoSEQ multiplex PCR. This sample has over 65,000 clones, with 70% to 90% found just once. The genes are TRBV5-1 and TRBJ2-1, with TRBD2 identical over 14 bases. The TCR comes from an adult with an advanced solid tumor such as melanoma, head and neck, liver or kidney cancer. Specimen: CD4+ or CD8+ T cells sorted from blood, collected in a trial of the OX40 agonist ivuxolimab. Here the CDR3 reads CASSLRTSGGPLSSYNEQFF. DNA for the CDR3: TGCGCCAGCAGCTTGAGGACTAGCGGGGGGCCTCTGTCCTCCTACAATGAGCAGTTCTTC.